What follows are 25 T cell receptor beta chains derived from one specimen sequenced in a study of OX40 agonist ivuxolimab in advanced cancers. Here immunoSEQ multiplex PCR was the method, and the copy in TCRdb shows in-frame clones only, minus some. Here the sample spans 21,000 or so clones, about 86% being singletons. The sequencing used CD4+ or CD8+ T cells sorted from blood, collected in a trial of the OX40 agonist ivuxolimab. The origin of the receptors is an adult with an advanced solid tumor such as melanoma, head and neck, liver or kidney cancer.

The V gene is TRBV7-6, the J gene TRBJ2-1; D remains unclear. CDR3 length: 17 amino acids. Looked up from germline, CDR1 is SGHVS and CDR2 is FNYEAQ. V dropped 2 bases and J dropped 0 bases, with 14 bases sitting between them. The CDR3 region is CASSLRPLEGSYNEQFF. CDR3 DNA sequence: TGTGCCAGCAGCTTACGTCCTCTAGAAGGCTCCTACAATGAGCAGTTCTTC. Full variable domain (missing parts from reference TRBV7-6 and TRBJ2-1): GAGVSQSPRYKVTKRGQDVALRCDPISGHVSLYWYRQALGQGPEFLTYFNYEAQQDKSGLPNDRFSAERPEGSISTLTIQRTEQRDSAMYRCASSLRPLEGSYNEQFFGPGTRLTVL.

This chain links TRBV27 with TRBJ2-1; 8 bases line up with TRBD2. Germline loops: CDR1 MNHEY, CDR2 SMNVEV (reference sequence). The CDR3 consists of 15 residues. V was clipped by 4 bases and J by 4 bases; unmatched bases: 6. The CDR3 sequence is CASSWAGGNYNEQFF. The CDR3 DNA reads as TGTGCCAGCAGTTGGGCGGGAGGTAATTACAATGAGCAGTTCTTC.

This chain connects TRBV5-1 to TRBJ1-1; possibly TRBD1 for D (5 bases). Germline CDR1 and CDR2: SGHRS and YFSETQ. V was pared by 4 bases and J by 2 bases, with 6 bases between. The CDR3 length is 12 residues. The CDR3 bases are TGCGCCAGCAGCCAGGGTAACACTGAAGCTTTCTTT. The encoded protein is CASSQGNTEAFF.

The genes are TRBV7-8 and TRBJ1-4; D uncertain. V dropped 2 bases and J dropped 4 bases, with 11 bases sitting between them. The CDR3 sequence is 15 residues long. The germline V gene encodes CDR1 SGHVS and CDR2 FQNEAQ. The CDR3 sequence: CASSLPLGINEKLFF. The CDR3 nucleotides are TGTGCCAGCAGCTTACCCCTTGGCATTAATGAAAAACTGTTTTTT. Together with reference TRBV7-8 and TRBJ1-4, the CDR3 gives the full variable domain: GAGVSQSPRYKVAKRGQDVALRCDPISGHVSLFWYQQALGQGPEFLTYFQNEAQLDKSGLPSDRFFAERPEGSVSTLKIQRTQQEDSAVYLCASSLPLGINEKLFFGSGTQLSVL.

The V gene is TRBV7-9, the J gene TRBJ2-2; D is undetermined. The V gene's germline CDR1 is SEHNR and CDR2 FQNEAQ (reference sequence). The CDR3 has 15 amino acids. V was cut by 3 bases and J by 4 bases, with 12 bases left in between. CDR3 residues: CASSFPGVGTGELFF. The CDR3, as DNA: TGTGCCAGCAGCTTCCCCGGCGTAGGCACCGGGGAGCTGTTTTTT.

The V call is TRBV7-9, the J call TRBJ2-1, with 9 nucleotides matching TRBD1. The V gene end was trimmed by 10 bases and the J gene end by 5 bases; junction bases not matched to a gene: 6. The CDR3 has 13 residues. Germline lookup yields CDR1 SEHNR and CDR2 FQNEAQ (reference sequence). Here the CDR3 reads CATRQGGDNEQFF. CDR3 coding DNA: TGTGCCACCAGACAGGGGGGAGACAATGAGCAGTTCTTC.

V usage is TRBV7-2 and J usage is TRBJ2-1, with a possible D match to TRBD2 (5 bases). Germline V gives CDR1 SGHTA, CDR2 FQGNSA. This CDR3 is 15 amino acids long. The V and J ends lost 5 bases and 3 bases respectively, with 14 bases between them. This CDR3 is CASSPRSDYYNEQFF. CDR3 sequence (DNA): TGTGCCAGCAGCCCCCGCTCAGACTACTACAATGAGCAGTTCTTC.

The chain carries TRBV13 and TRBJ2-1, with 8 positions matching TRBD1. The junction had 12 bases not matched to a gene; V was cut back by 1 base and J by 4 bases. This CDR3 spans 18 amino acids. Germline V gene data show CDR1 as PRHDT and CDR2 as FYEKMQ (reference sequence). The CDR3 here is CASSLARGPDFHYNEQFF. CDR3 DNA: TGTGCCAGCAGCTTAGCCAGGGGGCCTGACTTTCATTACAATGAGCAGTTCTTC.

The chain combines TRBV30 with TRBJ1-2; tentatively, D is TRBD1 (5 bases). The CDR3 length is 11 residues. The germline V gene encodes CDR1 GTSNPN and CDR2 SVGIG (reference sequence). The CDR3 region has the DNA TGTGTCATGGGGGGGGAGTATGGCTACACCTTC. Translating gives CVMGGEYGYTF.

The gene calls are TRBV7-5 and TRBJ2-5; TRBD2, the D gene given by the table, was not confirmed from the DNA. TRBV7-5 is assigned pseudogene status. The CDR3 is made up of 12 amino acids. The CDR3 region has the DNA TGTGCCAGAAGCTTAGAGAGGGAGACCCAGTACTTC. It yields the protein CARSLERETQYF.

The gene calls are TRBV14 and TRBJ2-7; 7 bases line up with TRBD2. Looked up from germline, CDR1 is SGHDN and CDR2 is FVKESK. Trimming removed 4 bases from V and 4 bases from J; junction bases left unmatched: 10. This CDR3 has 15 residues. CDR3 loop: CASSPGVAGWYEQYF. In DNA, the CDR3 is TGTGCCAGCAGCCCCGGGGTAGCGGGTTGGTACGAGCAGTACTTC. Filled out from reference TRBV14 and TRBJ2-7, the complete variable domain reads EAGVTQFPSHSVIEKGQTVTLRCDPISGHDNLYWYRRVMGKEIKFLLHFVKESKQDESGMPNNRFLAERTGGTYSTLKVQPAELEDSGVYFCASSPGVAGWYEQYFGPGTRLTVT.

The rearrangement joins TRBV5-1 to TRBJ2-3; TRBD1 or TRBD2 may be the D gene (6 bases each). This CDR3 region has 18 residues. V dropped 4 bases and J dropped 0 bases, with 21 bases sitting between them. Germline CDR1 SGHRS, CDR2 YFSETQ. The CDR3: CASSPIRGGGLSTDTQYF. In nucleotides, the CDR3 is TGCGCCAGCAGCCCGATCCGTGGAGGGGGGCTGAGCACAGATACGCAGTATTTT.

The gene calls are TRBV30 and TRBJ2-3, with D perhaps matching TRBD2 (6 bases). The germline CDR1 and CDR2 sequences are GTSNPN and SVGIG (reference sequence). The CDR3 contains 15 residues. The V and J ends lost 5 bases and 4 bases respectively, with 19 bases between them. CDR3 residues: CAWGPGSGSADTQYF. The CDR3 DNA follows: TGTGCCTGGGGCCCCGGGAGCGGGTCCGCAGATACGCAGTATTTT.

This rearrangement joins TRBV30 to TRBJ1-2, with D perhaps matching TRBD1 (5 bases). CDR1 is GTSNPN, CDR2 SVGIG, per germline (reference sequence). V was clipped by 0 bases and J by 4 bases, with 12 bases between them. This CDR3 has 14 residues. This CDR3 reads CAWSVPGQGYGYTF. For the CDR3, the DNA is TGTGCCTGGAGTGTACCGGGGCAAGGCTATGGCTACACCTTC.

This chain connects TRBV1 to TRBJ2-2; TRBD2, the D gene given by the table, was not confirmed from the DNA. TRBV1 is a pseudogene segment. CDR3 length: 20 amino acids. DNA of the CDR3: TGCACCAGCAGCCAAGATGGTCGACTAGCGGGAGAACCATGCACCGGGGAGCTGTTTTTT. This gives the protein CTSSQDGRLAGEPCTGELFF.

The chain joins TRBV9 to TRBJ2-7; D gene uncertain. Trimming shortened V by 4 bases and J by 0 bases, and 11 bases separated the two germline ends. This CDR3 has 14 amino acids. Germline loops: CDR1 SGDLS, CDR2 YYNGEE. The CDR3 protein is CASSPRVHSYEQYF. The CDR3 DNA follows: TGTGCCAGCAGCCCCCGGGTCCACTCCTACGAGCAGTACTTC. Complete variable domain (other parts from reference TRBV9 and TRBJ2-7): DSGVTQTPKHLITATGQRVTLRCSPRSGDLSVYWYQQSLDQGLQFLIQYYNGEERAKGNILERFSAQQFPDLHSELNLSSLELGDSALYFCASSPRVHSYEQYFGPGTRLTVT.

As DNA, the CDR3 is TGCGCCAGCAGCCAGATGCCGGATAACTATGGCTACACCTTC. It specifies CASSQMPDNYGYTF. The V gene is TRBV4-1, the J gene TRBJ1-2; the D is unclear. The CDR3 is made up of 14 amino acids. Germline V CDR1 and CDR2: MGHRA, YSYEKL. V was cut by 3 bases and J by 1 base, with 9 bases left in between.

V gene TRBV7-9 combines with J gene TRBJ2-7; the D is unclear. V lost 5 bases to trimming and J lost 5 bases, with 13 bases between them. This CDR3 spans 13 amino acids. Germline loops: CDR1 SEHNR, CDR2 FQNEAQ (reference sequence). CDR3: CASSLSFSDEQYF. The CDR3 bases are TGTGCCAGCAGCCTGTCATTTTCGGACGAGCAGTACTTC.

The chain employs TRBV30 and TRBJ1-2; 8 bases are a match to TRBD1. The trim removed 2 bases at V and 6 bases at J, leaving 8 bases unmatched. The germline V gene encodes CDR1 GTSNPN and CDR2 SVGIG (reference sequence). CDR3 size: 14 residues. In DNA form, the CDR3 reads TGTGCCTGGAGTACCGGACAGGGCCTGAATGGCTACACCTTC. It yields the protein CAWSTGQGLNGYTF.

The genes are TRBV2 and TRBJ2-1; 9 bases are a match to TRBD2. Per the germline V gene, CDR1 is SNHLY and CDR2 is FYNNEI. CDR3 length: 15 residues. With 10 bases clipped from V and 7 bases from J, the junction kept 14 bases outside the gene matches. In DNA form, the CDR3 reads TGTGCCACCACCCTAGGGGGCGGGAGGGGGAATGAGCAGTTCTTC. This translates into CATTLGGGRGNEQFF.

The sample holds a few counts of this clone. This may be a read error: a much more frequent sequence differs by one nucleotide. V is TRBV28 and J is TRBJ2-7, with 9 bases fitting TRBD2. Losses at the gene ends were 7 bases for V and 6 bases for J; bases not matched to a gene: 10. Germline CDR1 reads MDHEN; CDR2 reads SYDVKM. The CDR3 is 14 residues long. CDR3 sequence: CASTAGGGGVEQYF. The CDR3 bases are TGTGCCAGCACCGCGGGGGGGGGCGGGGTCGAGCAGTACTTC.

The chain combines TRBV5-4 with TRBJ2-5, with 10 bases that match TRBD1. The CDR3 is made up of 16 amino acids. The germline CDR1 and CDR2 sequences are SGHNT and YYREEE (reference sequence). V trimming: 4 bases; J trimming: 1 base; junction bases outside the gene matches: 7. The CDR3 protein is CASSDRGRTFQETQYF. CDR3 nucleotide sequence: TGTGCCAGCAGCGACAGGGGGCGCACATTCCAAGAGACCCAGTACTTC.

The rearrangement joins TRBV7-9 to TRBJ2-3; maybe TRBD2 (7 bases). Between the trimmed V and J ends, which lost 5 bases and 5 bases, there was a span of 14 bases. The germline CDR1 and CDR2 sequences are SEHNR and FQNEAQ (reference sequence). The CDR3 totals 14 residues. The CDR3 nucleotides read TGTGCCAGCAGCCCCGGGGGGCGAGGAGATACGCAGTATTTT. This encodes CASSPGGRGDTQYF.

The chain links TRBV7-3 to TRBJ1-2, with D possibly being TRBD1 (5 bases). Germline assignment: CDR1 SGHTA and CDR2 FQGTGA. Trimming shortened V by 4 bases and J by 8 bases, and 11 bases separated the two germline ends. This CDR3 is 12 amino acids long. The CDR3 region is CASSSGRDGYTF. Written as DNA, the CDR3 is TGTGCCAGCAGCTCCGGGAGGGACGGCTACACCTTC.

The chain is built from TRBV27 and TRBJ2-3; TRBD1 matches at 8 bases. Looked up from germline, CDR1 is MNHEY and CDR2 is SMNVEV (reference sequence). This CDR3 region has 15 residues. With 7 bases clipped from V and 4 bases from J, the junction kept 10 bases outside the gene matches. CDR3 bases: TGTGCCAGCACTTCGGACAGGGCTAATTCAGATACGCAGTATTTT. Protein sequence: CASTSDRANSDTQYF.